This T cell receptor (beta chain) emerged from a study of somatic mutations in cytotoxic T cells in rheumatoid arthritis. Study-wide points: Rheumatoid arthritis patients, but not healthy controls, exhibited increasing CD8+ clonality with age.

As for this clone: Its target is not known.

TCRdb's copy holds only in-frame clones and misses some; the assay was immunoSEQ multiplex PCR. The sample gives 15,000 to 20,000 clones, 70% to 75% of which show up once; 14% is in the top ten. The V gene's germline CDR1 is SEHNR and CDR2 FQNEAQ (reference sequence). The CDR3 runs 19 residues. V dropped 1 base and J dropped 1; count of bases not matched to a gene: 10. V gene TRBV7-9 combines with J gene TRBJ2-5, with 12 bases lining up with TRBD2. This TCR came from an adult with rheumatoid arthritis. The sequenced material came from CD8+ T cells sorted from blood. The CDR3 sequence is CASSLGDLAGGWVQETQYF. In DNA form, the CDR3 reads TGTGCCAGCAGCTTAGGTGACCTAGCGGGGGGGTGGGTCCAAGAGACCCAGTACTTC.